This T cell receptor beta chain was identified in a study of T cells expressing NK-cell markers. Turning to the study itself: Beta-chain profiling covered CD3+CD56+NKG2C+, CD3+CD56+NKG2C- and CD3+CD56-NKG2C+ sorted subsets. With respect to HCMV, seven of the eight sequenced donors were seropositive, and one was seronegative.

The CDR3 spans 16 residues. From germline, CDR1 is MNHEY and CDR2 SVGAGI. Comment on this clonotype: What it binds is unknown.

UMIs accompanied the 5'RACE template switching by which TCR beta cDNA was made. TCRdb derives one entry per CDR3 protein from the 5' RACE reads, leaving out DNA. This sample contains 500,000 to 700,000 distinct CDR3 sequences. Whole-study findings and limits: Nothing established the HCMV specificity of expanded NKG2C+ T cell clones.

This receptor was identified in a young man in good health. The rearrangement links TRBV6-5 to TRBJ2-1; the TCRdb call, TRBD1, lacks DNA for checking. The specimen sequenced was blood T cells: a sorted CD56 or NKG2C T cell subset, CD4+ or CD8+ T cells, or bulk PBMC T cells (not recorded which). CDR3: CASSLPRGAGPNEQFF.